This T cell receptor (beta chain) appears in the sequencing data of a study of T cell changes during pregnancy in multiple sclerosis. The table lists this clone with a count of one. The method was immunoSEQ multiplex PCR; TCRdb's version includes in-frame clones alone and lacks a portion of them. The profile shows fewer than 75,000 clones, more than 85% of them singletons. The J segment lost 15 bases and the V segment lost 4 bases, leaving 3 bases of the junction unmatched. Germline V lookup: CDR1 SNHLY, CDR2 FYNNEI. The CDR3 has 11 residues. The chain has TRBV2 and TRBJ2-1; 10 bases align to TRBD2. This specimen was CD8+ T cells from peripheral blood mononuclear cells, taken before pregnancy. This sequence originates from a female donor with multiple sclerosis, enrolled in a pregnancy study. CDR3 amino acids: CASSATSGWFF. The CDR3 coding sequence is TGTGCCAGCAGTGCGACTAGCGGGTGGTTCTTC.